A selection of T cell receptor beta chains follows, all from one sample in a study of T cell repertoires and HLA-DP antigens. Clones were read by immunoSEQ multiplex PCR, and TCRdb kept only the in-frame ones, dropping some. Among around 70,000 clones listed, around 80% were seen once. These receptors' antigens are unknown. The sample taken for sequencing was CD4+ T cells from PBMCs. The receptor set was obtained from a man in his 60s in good health and CMV-seronegative. CDR3s include the opening cysteine and the closing phenylalanine or tryptophan. A D gene is named only where the DNA matches it firmly. The size of a clone is reported for some rows only, either as once, few or many, or as a class for expanded clones.

CDR3 length,clone size,J gene,V gene,D gene,CDR3 protein,CDR3 DNA
16,.,TRBJ2-2,TRBV2,.,CASSDGGGRRTGELFF,TGTGCCAGCAGTGACGGAGGGGGAAGGCGCACCGGGGAGCTGTTTTTT
17,.,TRBJ2-5,TRBV7-8,.,CASSLRFASEVYETQYF,TGTGCCAGCAGCTTAAGATTCGCTAGCGAGGTCTACGAGACCCAGTACTTC
15,few,TRBJ2-2,TRBV5-4,.,CASSPAAGNTGELFF,TGTGCCAGCAGCCCCGCAGCGGGGAACACCGGGGAGCTGTTTTTT
17,.,TRBJ1-4,TRBV19,.,CASSETDDLTVNEKLFF,TGTGCCAGTAGTGAAACGGACGATTTGACAGTTAATGAAAAACTGTTTTTT
14,.,TRBJ1-1,TRBV6-1,.,CASGLEGPSTEAFF,TGTGCCAGCGGGTTGGAGGGGCCAAGCACTGAAGCTTTCTTT
14,.,TRBJ1-4,TRBV2,.,CASSEGRVGEKLFF,TGTGCCAGCAGTGAAGGCAGGGTTGGTGAAAAACTGTTTTTT
14,.,TRBJ2-5,TRBV7-7,TRBD1,CASSLDRGQETQYF,TGTGCCAGCAGCTTAGACAGGGGACAAGAGACCCAGTACTTC
12,once,TRBJ2-7,TRBV29-1,TRBD1,CSGRQGRHEQYF,TGCAGCGGACGACAGGGGAGACACGAGCAGTACTTC
15,.,TRBJ2-2,TRBV30,TRBD2,CAWSVLGGFTGELFF,TGTGCCTGGAGTGTACTGGGGGGGTTCACCGGGGAGCTGTTTTTT
16,.,TRBJ2-1,TRBV10-1,.,CASSGGQTRSYNEQFF,TGCGCCAGCAGTGGTGGACAGACCCGCTCCTACAATGAGCAGTTCTTC
14,.,TRBJ1-3,TRBV2,.,CASSPESSGNTIYF,TGTGCCAGCAGTCCAGAGAGCTCTGGAAACACCATATATTTT
13,.,TRBJ2-1,TRBV4-2,.,CASSPQPDNEQFF,TGTGCCAGCAGCCCCCAGCCCGACAATGAGCAGTTCTTC
16,.,TRBJ2-1,TRBV9,TRBD2,CASSVDSGRAIDEQFF,TGTGCCAGCAGCGTAGACAGCGGGAGGGCCATCGATGAGCAGTTCTTC
13,.,TRBJ1-3,TRBV4-3,.,CASSQTGGNTIYF,TGCGCCAGCAGCCAAACAGGGGGAAACACCATATATTTT
12,.,TRBJ2-3,TRBV7-2,.,CASSKGGDTQYF,TGTGCCAGCAGCAAAGGAGGAGATACGCAGTATTTT
14,few,TRBJ1-4,TRBV15,TRBD1,CATSWRTGQEKLFF,TGTGCCACCAGCTGGAGGACAGGGCAGGAAAAACTGTTTTTT
15,.,TRBJ1-6,TRBV6-1,.,CASSDLGGYNSPLHF,TGTGCCAGCAGTGACCTAGGGGGCTATAATTCACCCCTCCACTTT
14,.,TRBJ1-1,TRBV5-4,.,CASSFKTENTEAFF,TGTGCCAGCAGCTTCAAGACAGAGAACACTGAAGCTTTCTTT
16,.,TRBJ1-1,TRBV19,.,CASNRPGAGRDAEAFF,TGTGCCAGTAACAGACCAGGGGCCGGGAGAGACGCTGAAGCTTTCTTT
14,.,TRBJ2-2,TRBV6-6,TRBD1,CASNPDRATGELFF,TGTGCCAGCAACCCGGACAGGGCGACCGGGGAGCTGTTTTTT
15,.,TRBJ2-6,TRBV19,.,CASSRRTSGANVLTF,TGTGCCAGTAGCCGACGGACCTCTGGGGCCAACGTCCTGACTTTC
15,.,TRBJ2-3,TRBV7-9,.,CASSLALGGTDTQYF,TGTGCCAGCAGCTTAGCGCTAGGGGGCACAGATACGCAGTATTTT
15,.,TRBJ1-2,TRBV4-2,.,CASSQGQGSNYGYTF,TGTGCCAGCAGCCAAGGACAAGGGTCAAACTATGGCTACACCTTC
18,.,TRBJ1-3,TRBV4-1,TRBD1,CASSQVDRGLIVGNTIYF,TGCGCCAGCAGCCAAGTGGACAGGGGCCTAATCGTCGGAAACACCATATATTTT
14,.,TRBJ1-4,TRBV15,.,CATSSAGRNEKLFF,TGTGCCACCAGCAGCGCAGGCCGAAATGAAAAACTGTTTTTT
24,few,TRBJ2-7,TRBV10-3,TRBD2,CAIRNRLNFSGVSGGALVVYEQYF,TGTGCCATCAGGAATAGATTAAACTTTTCGGGAGTTAGCGGGGGGGCGCTAGTAGTGTACGAGCAGTACTTC
12,.,TRBJ2-5,TRBV19,.,CASSPRGETQYF,TGTGCCAGTAGTCCTCGGGGAGAGACCCAGTACTTC
12,.,TRBJ1-2,TRBV9,.,CASSPRYGGYTF,TGTGCCAGCAGCCCACGATACGGAGGCTACACCTTC
16,.,TRBJ1-2,TRBV4-1,.,CASSQDAFSVYYGYTF,TGCGCCAGCAGCCAAGATGCATTCAGCGTTTACTATGGCTACACCTTC
12,many,TRBJ1-2,TRBV28,.,CASSFAGYGYTF,TGTGCCAGCAGTTTTGCAGGGTATGGCTACACCTTC
16,.,TRBJ1-2,TRBV19,TRBD1,CASSIQAGTGGGGYTF,TGTGCCAGTAGTATTCAGGCCGGGACAGGGGGCGGTGGCTACACCTTC
16,.,TRBJ1-6,TRBV4-3,.,CASSQDRRGGNSPLHF,TGCGCCAGCAGCCAAGATAGGAGGGGGGGTAATTCACCCCTCCACTTT
14,.,TRBJ1-1,TRBV5-1,.,CASTELHTSAEAFF,TGCGCCAGCACCGAATTGCACACCTCGGCTGAAGCTTTCTTT
14,.,TRBJ2-1,TRBV9,TRBD2,CASSVSGNHNEQFF,TGTGCCAGCAGCGTTAGCGGGAACCACAATGAGCAGTTCTTC
15,.,TRBJ2-2,TRBV5-4,.,CASSSGSWGTGELFF,TGTGCCAGCAGCTCTGGATCCTGGGGCACCGGGGAGCTGTTTTTT
14,.,TRBJ2-2,TRBV2,.,CASKWTANTGELFF,TGTGCCAGCAAGTGGACAGCGAACACCGGGGAGCTGTTTTTT
14,.,TRBJ1-4,TRBV6-5,.,CASIYEGGNEKLFF,TGTGCCAGCATTTACGAGGGGGGTAATGAAAAACTGTTTTTT
16,.,TRBJ1-1,TRBV9,.,CASSVGEGRVNTEAFF,TGTGCCAGCAGCGTAGGTGAGGGGAGGGTGAACACTGAAGCTTTCTTT
16,.,TRBJ2-3,TRBV15,TRBD2,CATSRAGTSRADTQYF,TGTGCCACCAGCAGGGCCGGGACTAGCAGGGCAGATACGCAGTATTTT
11,.,TRBJ1-1,TRBV9,.,CASSVTGGAFF,TGTGCCAGCAGCGTTACAGGTGGAGCTTTCTTT
14,once,TRBJ1-5,TRBV19,.,CASSMGQGGQPQHF,TGTGCCAGTAGTATGGGCCAGGGAGGACAGCCCCAGCATTTT
16,.,TRBJ1-1,TRBV7-9,TRBD1,CASSPGQGARGTEAFF,TGTGCCAGCAGCCCAGGACAGGGGGCGCGAGGCACTGAAGCTTTCTTT
12,.,TRBJ1-2,TRBV19,TRBD1,CASGTGSRGYTF,TGTGCCAGCGGGACAGGGAGTCGTGGCTACACCTTC
18,.,TRBJ2-5,TRBV5-4,TRBD2,CASSSLAGGPSYQETQYF,TGTGCCAGCAGCTCCCTAGCGGGAGGGCCTTCGTACCAAGAGACCCAGTACTTC
14,.,TRBJ2-3,TRBV7-2,.,CASSLAVGVDTQYF,TGTGCCAGCAGCTTAGCGGTGGGGGTAGATACGCAGTATTTT
12,.,TRBJ1-2,TRBV7-9,.,CASSQADYGYTF,TGTGCCAGCAGCCAAGCTGACTATGGCTACACCTTC
16,.,TRBJ1-6,TRBV18,.,CASSRGTSMTNSPLHF,TGTGCCAGCTCACGCGGGACATCTATGACCAATTCACCCCTCCACTTT
19,.,TRBJ2-2,TRBV7-3,TRBD1,CASSQVAVGQGGNTGELFF,TGTGCCAGCAGCCAAGTCGCCGTCGGACAGGGGGGTAACACCGGGGAGCTGTTTTTT
17,.,TRBJ2-1,TRBV2,TRBD1,CASKGTGGDLIYNEQFF,TGTGCCAGCAAAGGGACAGGGGGGGACCTGATCTACAATGAGCAGTTCTTC
14,.,TRBJ1-5,TRBV19,.,CASKTQGFNQPQHF,TGTGCCAGCAAAACCCAAGGGTTCAATCAGCCCCAGCATTTT
13,.,TRBJ1-2,TRBV28,TRBD1,CASTSGTGYGYTF,TGTGCCAGCACTTCCGGGACAGGGTACGGCTACACCTTC
14,.,TRBJ2-1,TRBV5-1,.,CASSNGAGHGEQFF,TGCGCCAGCTCGAACGGGGCCGGCCATGGTGAGCAGTTCTTC